This T cell receptor (beta chain) emerged from a study of blood T cell repertoires in COVID-19. The overall study: Sample material is recorded as cDNA or gDNA derived from T cells, B-cell-depleted T cells, or PBMCs.

CDR1 is LNHNV and CDR2 is YYDKDF in the germline V gene (reference sequence). The CDR3 has 16 amino acids. Trimming took 0 bases from V and 2 from J; bases not matched to a gene: 6. In the original processing: Reference gene primer amplification gave estimated nucleated cell counts. Method: immunoSEQ multiplex PCR; TCRdb's copy keeps in-frame clones and lacks some. The V and J calls and clone size are taken from that table; D and trimming were inferred from the DNA. The sample contains about 230,000 clones, 85% of which appear only once. V gene TRBV15 combines with J gene TRBJ2-7, with 8 bases matching TRBD1. The origin of this receptor is a man aged 35 to 55 with acute or convalescent COVID-19. The sample comprised peripheral blood. The CDR3 coding sequence is TGTGCCACCAGCAGAGAAGCCGGGACAGGTACCTACGAGCAGTACTTC. Amino acid sequence: CATSREAGTGTYEQYF.